One sample yielded the 26 T cell receptor beta chains listed below, sequenced in a study of blood T cell repertoires in COVID-19. Clones were read by immunoSEQ multiplex PCR, and TCRdb kept only the in-frame ones, dropping some. The sample has roughly 100,000 clones, 87% seen once; the top ten hold 3% to 3.5%. The sequenced sample consisted of peripheral blood. The source of these receptors is a middle-aged man in a cohort sampled during active COVID-19.

The chain is built from TRBV3-1 (or the pseudogene TRBV3-2) and TRBJ1-1; TRBD1 might be the D (5 bases). V lost 1 base, J lost 8 bases, and 14 bases lay in between. This CDR3 region has 14 residues. Per the germline V gene, CDR1 is LGHDT and CDR2 is YNNKEL (reference sequence). CDR3 loop: CASSQGSGGAEAFF. The DNA of the CDR3 is TGTGCCAGCAGCCAAGGCTCAGGTGGGGCAGAAGCTTTCTTT.

V is TRBV7-6 and J is TRBJ1-2, with 11 bases fitting TRBD1. The CDR3 is 16 residues long. Trimming took 5 bases from V and 2 from J; bases not matched to a gene: 7. Germline V CDR1 and CDR2: SGHVS, FNYEAQ. The chain's CDR3 is CASSPGTGGSNYGYTF. CDR3 bases: TGTGCCAGCAGCCCCGGGACAGGGGGAAGCAACTATGGCTACACCTTC. The variable domain in full, with the rest retrieved from reference TRBV7-6 and TRBJ1-2, is GAGVSQSPRYKVTKRGQDVALRCDPISGHVSLYWYRQALGQGPEFLTYFNYEAQQDKSGLPNDRFSAERPEGSISTLTIQRTEQRDSAMYRCASSPGTGGSNYGYTFGSGTRLTVV.

The chain is built from TRBV4-1 and TRBJ2-1; a weak D match, TRBD2 (6 bases). V was shortened by 0 bases and J by 7 bases, with 16 bases between the two germline ends. Germline loops: CDR1 MGHRA, CDR2 YSYEKL. This CDR3 region has 16 residues. The CDR3 sequence: CASSQDLSGRLNEQFF. CDR3 DNA: TGCGCCAGCAGCCAAGATCTTTCGGGGAGGTTGAATGAGCAGTTCTTC.

The chain is built from TRBV2 and TRBJ2-3; the D gene is possibly TRBD2 (7 bases). V dropped 4 bases and J dropped 7 bases, with 18 bases sitting between them. CDR3 length: 15 residues. Germline CDR1 is SNHLY and CDR2 is FYNNEI. The CDR3 reads CASSVFGGGPNTQYF. DNA of the CDR3: TGTGCCAGCAGTGTCTTTGGGGGGGGCCCCAATACGCAGTATTTT. The full variable domain, in which reference TRBV2 and TRBJ2-3 provide the parts outside the CDR3, is EPEVTQTPSHQVTQMGQEVILRCVPISNHLYFYWYRQILGQKVEFLVSFYNNEISEKSEIFDDQFSVERPDGSNFTLKIRSTKLEDSAMYFCASSVFGGGPNTQYFGPGTRLTVL.

This chain joins TRBV4-2 and TRBJ1-2; D ambiguous. The CDR3 is 16 amino acids. The V end was cut by 1 base, the J end by 4 bases, with 16 bases between. CDR1 LGHNA and CDR2 YNFKEQ come from the germline V gene. CDR3 loop: CASSQAPVGSPYGYTF. Here the CDR3 DNA reads TGTGCCAGCAGCCAAGCCCCCGTGGGCAGCCCCTATGGCTACACCTTC.

The CDR3 loop is CASSDYNEGLELFF. The CDR3 nucleotides read TGTGCCAGCAGTGATTACAACGAGGGCCTTGAGCTGTTTTTT. This chain uses TRBV6-1 with TRBJ2-2; TRBD2 is a possible D gene (5 bases). With 3 bases removed from V and 11 bases from J, the gap between germline ends came to 16 bases. The germline V gene encodes CDR1 MNHNS and CDR2 SASEGT. The length of the CDR3 is 14 residues.

This sequence joins TRBV3-1 (or the pseudogene TRBV3-2) and TRBJ1-3, with 8 positions matching TRBD1. With V trimmed by 4 bases and J by 4 bases, 15 bases remained unmatched. This CDR3 has 18 residues. Germline values: CDR1 LGHDT, CDR2 YNNKEL (reference sequence). For the CDR3, the DNA is TGTGCCAGCAGCCTTACCGGACAGGGAAGGACCGTCGGAAACACCATATATTTT. Translating gives CASSLTGQGRTVGNTIYF.

J is TRBJ1-1 and V is TRBV12-3 or TRBV12-4; D gene unclear. The V gene lost 3 bases and the J gene lost 1 base, with 6 bases spanning the gap. The CDR3 consists of 13 residues. The CDR3 spells CASSFSENTEAFF. In DNA, the CDR3 is TGTGCCAGCAGTTTCAGTGAGAACACTGAAGCTTTCTTT.

The chain employs TRBV5-1 and TRBJ2-1; 13 bases align to TRBD2. The germline V gene encodes CDR1 SGHRS and CDR2 YFSETQ. CDR3 size: 16 residues. The V gene end was trimmed by 3 bases and the J gene end by 3 bases; junction bases not matched to a gene: 3. The CDR3 DNA follows: TGCGCCAGCAGCTCCGGGACTAGCGGGGTCTACAATGAGCAGTTCTTC. Encoded protein: CASSSGTSGVYNEQFF.

The rearrangement uses TRBV4-1 and TRBJ2-3, with D maybe TRBD2 (6 bases). Germline V CDR1 and CDR2: MGHRA, YSYEKL. This CDR3 spans 14 amino acids. V lost 8 bases, J lost 2 bases, and 14 bases lay in between. The CDR3 reads CASPPGVNTDTQYF. CDR3 bases: TGCGCCAGCCCCCCGGGGGTTAACACAGATACGCAGTATTTT.

This sequence joins TRBV12-3 or TRBV12-4 and TRBJ2-1; 8 bases map to TRBD2. With 5 bases clipped from V and 12 bases from J, the junction kept 9 bases outside the gene matches. The CDR3 covers 13 residues. CDR3 DNA sequence: TGTGCCAGCAGTCCCCTTAGCGGGAAGGGGCAGTTCTTC. Protein: CASSPLSGKGQFF.

This chain connects TRBV23-1 to TRBJ2-3, with TRBD2 identical over 14 bases. TRBV23-1 is an ORF, with its function uncertain. V shed 6 bases and J 3 bases; nucleotides not matched to a gene: 17. The CDR3 spans 20 residues. CDR3 loop: CASSRTGCRTSGGSTDTQYF. DNA for the CDR3: TGCGCCAGCAGCCGAACAGGGTGCAGGACTAGCGGGGGGTCTACAGATACGCAGTATTTT.

The V and J genes are TRBV4-1 and TRBJ1-2; 9 nucleotides line up with TRBD1. CDR1 and CDR2 from the germline V gene are MGHRA and YSYEKL. The ends lost 1 base at V and 1 base at J; junction bases unmatched: 1. The CDR3 totals 15 residues. The CDR3 reads CASSQGTGDNYGYTF. The CDR3 bases are TGCGCCAGCAGCCAAGGGACAGGGGATAACTATGGCTACACCTTC.

The chain carries TRBV10-3 and TRBJ2-7; D is perhaps TRBD1 (6 bases). Germline V CDR1 and CDR2: ENHRY, SYGVKD. Trimming stripped 6 bases from V and 0 bases from J, with 12 bases between. CDR3 length equals 14 residues. This CDR3 reads CAIRETGNSYEQYF. As DNA, the CDR3 is TGTGCCATCAGAGAGACAGGAAACTCCTACGAGCAGTACTTC.

The gene calls are TRBV10-3 and TRBJ2-4; D remains ambiguous. V was shortened by 0 bases and J by 1 base, with 7 bases between the two germline ends. The CDR3 spans 15 residues. Germline CDR1 reads ENHRY; CDR2 reads SYGVKD. The CDR3 reads CAISESSSAKNIQYF. The DNA for the CDR3 is TGTGCCATCAGTGAGTCCAGTTCCGCCAAAAACATTCAGTACTTC.

This rearrangement joins TRBV2 to TRBJ1-2; 7 bases line up with TRBD1. The CDR3 is 18 amino acids. Germline V lookup: CDR1 SNHLY, CDR2 FYNNEI. Germline trimming cut 8 bases from V and 2 bases from J; bases unmatched to any gene: 20. CDR3 coding DNA: TGTGCCAGCGAGAATACAGGGGCCGACCTATTTTCGAACTATGGCTACACCTTC. Residues: CASENTGADLFSNYGYTF.

The chain is built from TRBV4-2 and TRBJ2-2; perhaps TRBD2 as D (5 bases). Germline lookup yields CDR1 LGHNA and CDR2 YNFKEQ. There are 15 residues in the CDR3. V dropped 4 bases and J dropped 4 bases, with 13 bases sitting between them. CDR3 protein: CASSLRTGSTGELFF. Written as DNA, the CDR3 is TGTGCCAGCAGCCTTCGGACGGGAAGCACCGGGGAGCTGTTTTTT.

This sequence joins TRBV4-1 and TRBJ1-6, with TRBD1 matching over 7 bases. The CDR3 spans 14 residues. Trimming at V came to 4 bases and at J to 6 bases, leaving 3 bases not matched to a gene. Germline CDR1 is MGHRA and CDR2 is YSYEKL. The CDR3 protein is CASSLQGPNSPLHF. As DNA, the CDR3 is TGCGCCAGCAGCCTACAGGGGCCTAATTCACCCCTCCACTTT.

This chain links TRBV7-9 with TRBJ2-7; no definite D call. The V end was cut by 2 bases, the J end by 1 base, with 18 bases between. The germline V gene encodes CDR1 SEHNR and CDR2 FQNEAQ (reference sequence). The CDR3 sequence is 17 residues long. CDR3 nucleotide sequence: TGTGCCAGCAGCTTACGTGTGGCACAGCCACCGTCCTACGAGCAGTACGTC. Its translation is CASSLRVAQPPSYEQYV.

This sequence joins TRBV28 and TRBJ2-4, with 7 positions matching TRBD2. V gave up 6 bases and J gave up 1 base; unmatched junction bases: 9. CDR1 is MDHEN and CDR2 is SYDVKM in the germline V gene. The CDR3 spans 16 residues. The chain's CDR3 is CASSFLGEGAKNIQYF. The CDR3 DNA is TGTGCCAGCAGCTTCCTAGGGGAGGGGGCCAAAAACATTCAGTACTTC.

The chain employs TRBV11-3 and TRBJ2-7, with 8 bases matching TRBD1. Germline V gives CDR1 SGHNT, CDR2 YENEEA. The CDR3 length is 15 residues. V was pared by 1 base and J by 2 bases, with 4 bases of the junction left unmatched. The chain's CDR3 is CASSLGTGGTYEQYF. In DNA form, the CDR3 reads TGTGCCAGCAGCTTAGGCACAGGGGGTACCTACGAGCAGTACTTC.

V gene TRBV7-8 combines with J gene TRBJ2-7; 7 nucleotides agree with TRBD1. Germline CDR1 reads SGHVS; CDR2 reads FQNEAQ. V gave up 5 bases and J gave up 6 bases; unmatched junction bases: 10. This CDR3 contains 14 residues. Here the CDR3 DNA reads TGTGCCAGCAGCCCTGTTACAGGGGCGGGCGAGCAGTACTTC. It is translated as CASSPVTGAGEQYF.

This clone has only one observation. The V and J genes are TRBV4-1 and TRBJ2-1, with D possibly TRBD1 on 6 matching bases. Germline loops: CDR1 MGHRA, CDR2 YSYEKL. The CDR3 is made up of 14 amino acids. V was trimmed by 0 bases and J by 9 bases, leaving 12 bases between them. CDR3 region: CASSQDRGWGEQFF. CDR3 coding DNA: TGCGCCAGCAGCCAAGACAGGGGCTGGGGTGAGCAGTTCTTC.

The V gene is TRBV7-9, the J gene TRBJ1-2, with D possibly TRBD1 on 5 matching bases. The V and J ends lost 3 bases and 8 bases respectively, with 16 bases between them. Germline values: CDR1 SEHNR, CDR2 FQNEAQ (reference sequence). The CDR3 runs 14 residues. This chain's CDR3 is CASSFDSPLGGYTF. The DNA for the CDR3 is TGTGCCAGCAGCTTTGACAGTCCCCTTGGGGGCTACACCTTC.

This chain connects TRBV4-1 to TRBJ2-2; D is unresolved. Trimming took 0 bases from V and 2 from J, leaving 7 bases between them. The germline CDR1 and CDR2 sequences are MGHRA and YSYEKL. The CDR3 contains 15 residues. CDR3 residues: CASSQDIQNTGELFF. CDR3 bases: TGCGCCAGCAGCCAAGATATACAAAACACCGGGGAGCTGTTTTTT.

The rearrangement joins TRBV1 to TRBJ2-4; no DNA check was done on the table's D call, TRBD2. TRBV1 is recorded as a pseudogene. The CDR3 loop spans 17 amino acids. The CDR3 sequence: CTSSQDPPSGGENIQYF. Written as DNA, the CDR3 is TGCACCAGCAGCCAAGACCCGCCTAGCGGGGGGGAAAACATTCAGTACTTC.